The TCR beta chain under discussion was sequenced for a study of CD8+CD57+ T cells in acquired aplastic anemia. In the study overall: Sorting CD4+ and CD8+ cells gave DNA averaging approximately 2.9 ug.

The patients chosen for sequencing had shown expansion of CD8+CD57+ cells (detected by flow cytometry). Every patient had severe acquired aplastic anemia. Patients were treatment-naive when blood was sampled. TCR beta VDJ and CDR3 profiling used genomic DNA as template. Via MiXCR, TCRdb re-called the reads, giving one row per CDR3 protein. Here the sample spans more than 150,000 distinct CDR3 sequences, over 40% being singletons. As for this clonotype: Its antigen remains unknown.

Germline V gene lookup returns CDR1 ENHRY and CDR2 SYGVKD. The V end lost 2 bases, the J end lost 8 bases, and 12 bases lay between the germline ends. The CDR3 is 14 amino acids. Study results and caveats: Patients and controls had CD8+ Simpson's diversity values that were not significantly distinct.

Sequences were obtained from sorted CD4+, CD8+, or CD8+CD57+ T cells (not recorded which) from PBMCs. The rearrangement joins TRBV10-3 to TRBJ1-4; possibly TRBD1 for D (5 bases). The TCR was taken from a human donor with aplastic anemia. The CDR3 spells CAISEGREGEKLFF. The CDR3, as DNA: TGTGCCATCAGTGAGGGCAGGGAGGGGGAAAAACTGTTTTTT.